This TCR beta chain was sequenced during a study of T cells in localized non-small cell lung cancer. V dropped 2 bases and J dropped 7; count of bases not matched to a gene: 4. The germline V gene encodes CDR1 LNHDA and CDR2 SQIVND (reference sequence). The CDR3 sequence is 14 residues long. The repertoire was sequenced with immunoSEQ multiplex PCR; TCRdb's copy has only in-frame clones and lacks some. The table includes some 130,000 clones, 70% to 90% detected once. This chain connects TRBV19 to TRBJ2-2; TRBD1 agrees at 7 bases. The receptor was isolated from a female donor over 55 with stage I lung adenocarcinoma. Specimen: peripheral blood, collected before any cancer treatment. CDR3 bases: TGTGCCAGTAGTATACAGGGGGTAATCGGGGAGCTGTTTTTT. It specifies CASSIQGVIGELFF.